This entry lists 21 T cell receptor beta chains sequenced from one sample in a study of T-cell memory formation after mild COVID-19. A single record per CDR3 protein comes from TCRdb applying MiXCR to the 5' RACE reads. The sample includes around 83,000 distinct CDR3 sequences, roughly 23% of them seen just once. Sequenced input: PBMCs or a T cell subset sorted from them (not recorded which). These receptors all stem from a man between 18 and 29 years old who had mild COVID-19 (a few samples of this study predate the infection). Cell type and time point are not known.

The rearrangement links TRBV7-9 to TRBJ1-2, with D perhaps TRBD1 (6 bases). This CDR3 contains 14 residues. The germline V gene has CDR1 SEHNR and CDR2 FQNEAQ (reference sequence). Trimming took 6 bases from V and 6 from J, leaving 17 bases between them. CDR3 sequence reads: CASSRGANRDGYTF. CDR3 coding DNA: TGTGCCAGCAGTAGAGGGGCCAACAGGGATGGCTACACCTTC.

CDR3 loop: CASSLPTRNTEAFF. DNA for the CDR3: TGTGCCAGCAGCTTACCCACTCGGAACACTGAAGCTTTCTTT. The gene calls are TRBV7-9 and TRBJ1-1; D not certain. The CDR3 covers 14 residues. Germline V CDR1 and CDR2: SEHNR, FQNEAQ (reference sequence). Trimming shortened V by 2 bases and J by 1 base, and 8 bases separated the two germline ends.

This clonotype was observed at least ten times. The gene calls are TRBV5-6 and TRBJ2-5; no reliable D call. The V end was cut by 1 base, the J end by 3 bases, with 7 bases between. The CDR3 sequence is 13 residues long. The germline V gene has CDR1 SGHDT and CDR2 YYEEEE. CDR3 DNA: TGTGCCAGCAGCTTGTTACTCGAAGAGACCCAGTACTTC. Protein: CASSLLLEETQYF.

In its sample, this clonotype was seen a few times. The chain has TRBV4-2 and TRBJ2-7; TRBD1 agrees at 8 bases. The CDR3 extends over 13 amino acids. Germline CDR1 reads LGHNA; CDR2 reads YNFKEQ. The ends lost 7 bases at V and 5 bases at J; junction bases unmatched: 7. The CDR3 loop reads CASKVTGEDEQYF. The CDR3, as DNA: TGTGCCAGCAAGGTGACAGGGGAAGACGAGCAGTACTTC.

The chain is built from TRBV29-1 and TRBJ2-3; D is ambiguous. Germline CDR1 is SQVTM and CDR2 is ANQGSEA. Trimming stripped 0 bases from V and 4 bases from J, with 2 bases between. CDR3 length: 11 amino acids. The CDR3 region is CSVEEADTQYF. The CDR3, as DNA: TGCAGCGTTGAAGAGGCAGATACGCAGTATTTT.

This chain connects TRBV27 to TRBJ1-2, with 12 bases fitting TRBD1. Looked up from germline, CDR1 is MNHEY and CDR2 is SMNVEV (reference sequence). The CDR3 totals 16 residues. With V trimmed by 6 bases and J by 2 bases, 7 bases remained unmatched. CDR3 DNA: TGTGCCAGCAGGGGTGCGGGACAGGGGGCGAACTATGGCTACACCTTC. Translation gives CASRGAGQGANYGYTF.

This clonotype was counted only a few times. The rearrangement joins TRBV11-2 to TRBJ2-3, with D perhaps matching TRBD1 (5 bases). Germline CDR1 and CDR2: SGHAT and FQNNGV. V was clipped by 0 bases and J by 5 bases, with 9 bases between them. The CDR3 has 14 amino acids. The CDR3 region has the DNA TGTGCCAGCAGCTTAGATCTGGGGCTAGATACGCAGTATTTT. Protein sequence: CASSLDLGLDTQYF.

The chain joins TRBV7-2 to TRBJ2-4; D call uncertain. Germline CDR1 and CDR2: SGHTA and FQGNSA. The V and J ends lost 4 bases and 0 bases respectively, with 10 bases between them. The CDR3 is 15 residues long. CDR3 residues: CASSSPVLAKNIQYF. The CDR3 DNA reads TGTGCCAGCAGCTCCCCCGTACTAGCCAAAAACATTCAGTACTTC.

This chain connects TRBV15 to TRBJ1-1, with TRBD1 matching over 10 bases. This CDR3 has 14 residues. Germline-derived CDR1 and CDR2 are LNHNV and YYDKDF (reference sequence). V shed 5 bases, J shed 10 bases, and the junction held 10 bases outside the gene matches. The chain's CDR3 is CATSGGDRGWLAFF. CDR3 sequence (DNA): TGTGCCACCAGCGGGGGGGACAGGGGTTGGTTAGCTTTCTTT.

The V call is TRBV4-3, the J call TRBJ2-4; TRBD1 aligns across 7 bases. Germline V gene lookup returns CDR1 LGHNA and CDR2 YSLEER. There are 14 residues in the CDR3. The trim removed 0 bases at V and 9 bases at J, leaving 5 bases unmatched. The CDR3 region has the DNA TGCGCCAGCAGCCAAGAAACCACAGGGGCCATTCAGTACTTC. This encodes CASSQETTGAIQYF.

This chain joins TRBV5-6 and TRBJ2-5; D may be TRBD2 (6 bases). Germline-derived CDR1 and CDR2 are SGHDT and YYEEEE. Trimming shortened V by 1 base and J by 5 bases, and 15 bases separated the two germline ends. The CDR3 covers 15 residues. The CDR3 region is CASSLKDGEVETQYF. For the CDR3, the DNA is TGTGCCAGCAGCTTGAAGGACGGGGAGGTCGAGACCCAGTACTTC.

There are a few counts of this clonotype. V is TRBV6-5 and J is TRBJ2-5, with a weak D call TRBD1 (6 bases). The CDR3 runs to 14 residues. Trimming pared 1 base from V and 1 base from J, leaving 7 bases between. Germline V gene data show CDR1 as MNHEY and CDR2 as SVGAGI. CDR3 in DNA: TGTGCCAGCAGTTACTTGACAGGCCAAGAGACCCAGTACTTC. Translating it yields CASSYLTGQETQYF.

This chain links TRBV4-1 with TRBJ2-7, with D maybe TRBD2 (5 bases). Trimming left V 4 bases short and J 3 bases short, with 10 bases between. Germline V gene lookup returns CDR1 MGHRA and CDR2 YSYEKL. The CDR3 extends over 13 amino acids. CDR3 loop: CASSPTGIYEQYF. CDR3 bases: TGCGCCAGCAGCCCAACCGGGATCTACGAGCAGTACTTC.

In this sample, this clonotype turned up a few times. The chain uses TRBV6-1 and TRBJ1-1, with a weak D call TRBD1 (5 bases). V shed 6 bases and J shed 1 base, with 12 bases lying between them. The CDR3 has 14 amino acids. Germline V gene lookup returns CDR1 MNHNS and CDR2 SASEGT. CDR3 in amino acids: CASSPWGGNTEAFF. In DNA, the CDR3 is TGTGCCAGCAGCCCTTGGGGGGGGAACACTGAAGCTTTCTTT.

The chain has TRBV11-2 and TRBJ1-5, with TRBD1 matching 7 bases. J gave up 5 bases and V 1 base, and 5 bases lay outside the gene matches. Germline loops: CDR1 SGHAT, CDR2 FQNNGV. The CDR3 has 15 amino acids. The CDR3 DNA reads as TGTGCCAGCAGCTTAGGACAGGGAGCGTATCAGCCCCAGCATTTT. Translating it yields CASSLGQGAYQPQHF.

The chain is built from TRBV5-6 and TRBJ2-2; TRBD1 is a possible D gene (5 bases). Trimming removed 0 bases at V and 0 bases at J, with 12 bases between. Germline assignment: CDR1 SGHDT and CDR2 YYEEEE. The CDR3 loop spans 17 amino acids. The CDR3 is CASSLERWGANTGELFF. DNA of the CDR3: TGTGCCAGCAGCTTGGAGCGATGGGGCGCGAACACCGGGGAGCTGTTTTTT.

The chain carries TRBV7-2 and TRBJ2-2; possibly TRBD1 for D (6 bases). The V gene's germline CDR1 is SGHTA and CDR2 FQGNSA. The CDR3 loop spans 16 amino acids. Trimming removed 3 bases at V and 7 bases at J, with 18 bases between. The CDR3 loop is CASSFLFPGVNGELFF. The CDR3 DNA reads as TGTGCCAGCAGCTTCCTCTTCCCAGGGGTTAACGGGGAGCTGTTTTTT. Combining the CDR3 with reference TRBV7-2 and TRBJ2-2 gives the whole variable domain GAGVSQSPSNKVTEKGKDVELRCDPISGHTALYWYRQSLGQGLEFLIYFQGNSAPDKSGLPSDRFSAERTGGSVSTLTIQRTQQEDSAVYLCASSFLFPGVNGELFFGEGSRLTVL.

The J gene is TRBJ2-3, the V gene TRBV19; no reliable D call. The germline CDR1 and CDR2 sequences are LNHDA and SQIVND (reference sequence). Trimming pared 6 bases from V and 6 bases from J, leaving 10 bases between. This CDR3 is 12 amino acids long. The CDR3 DNA follows: TGTGCCAGTAGCTCCCATGGGGATACGCAGTATTTT. Translation: CASSSHGDTQYF.

This clonotype occurred a few times. The genes are TRBV4-3 and TRBJ1-6, with D unclear. Germline V gene sequence: CDR1 LGHNA, CDR2 YSLEER. The CDR3 totals 15 residues. Trimming pared 1 base from V and 0 bases from J, leaving 4 bases between. CDR3 sequence: CASSQGVSYNSPLHF. The CDR3 coding sequence is TGCGCCAGCAGCCAAGGGGTCTCCTATAATTCACCCCTCCACTTT.

The chain links TRBV21-1 to TRBJ2-7. TRBV21-1 is described as a pseudogene. The CDR3 is 11 amino acids. CDR3 sequence (DNA): TGTGCCAGCAGCTCACACTACGAGCAGTACGTC. It translates to CASSSHYEQYV.

This chain joins TRBV7-9 and TRBJ2-1; the match to TRBD2 covers 8 bases. The length of the CDR3 is 15 residues. V gave up 4 bases and J gave up 3 bases; unmatched junction bases: 5. CDR1 SEHNR and CDR2 FQNEAQ come from the germline V gene (reference sequence). CDR3 sequence reads: CASSSGTRHYNEQFF. The CDR3 nucleotides are TGTGCCAGCAGCTCCGGGACTAGACACTACAATGAGCAGTTCTTC.